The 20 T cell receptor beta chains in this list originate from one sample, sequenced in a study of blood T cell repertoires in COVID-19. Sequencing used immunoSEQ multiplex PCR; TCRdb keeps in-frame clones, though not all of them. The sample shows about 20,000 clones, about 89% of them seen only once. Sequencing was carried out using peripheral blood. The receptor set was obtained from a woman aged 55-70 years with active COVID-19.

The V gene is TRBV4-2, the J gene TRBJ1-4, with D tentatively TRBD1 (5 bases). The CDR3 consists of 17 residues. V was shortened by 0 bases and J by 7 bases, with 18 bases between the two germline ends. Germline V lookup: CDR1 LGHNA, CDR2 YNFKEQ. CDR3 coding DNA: TGTGCCAGCAGCCAAGATGGGTCGGGCACCGGGGGTGAAAAACTGTTTTTT. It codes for CASSQDGSGTGGEKLFF.

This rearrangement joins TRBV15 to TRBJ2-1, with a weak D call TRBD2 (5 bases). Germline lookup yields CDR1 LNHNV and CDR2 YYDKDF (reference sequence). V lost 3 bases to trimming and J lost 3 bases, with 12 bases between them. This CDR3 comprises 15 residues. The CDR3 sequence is CATSSEADDYNEQFF. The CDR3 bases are TGTGCCACCAGCAGCGAAGCGGATGACTACAATGAGCAGTTCTTC.

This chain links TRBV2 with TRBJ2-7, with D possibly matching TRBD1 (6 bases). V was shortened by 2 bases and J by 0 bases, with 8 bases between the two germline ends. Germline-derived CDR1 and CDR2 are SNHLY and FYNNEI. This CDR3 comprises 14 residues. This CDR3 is CASSENRDSYEQYF. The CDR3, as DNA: TGTGCCAGCAGTGAAAACAGGGACTCCTACGAGCAGTACTTC.

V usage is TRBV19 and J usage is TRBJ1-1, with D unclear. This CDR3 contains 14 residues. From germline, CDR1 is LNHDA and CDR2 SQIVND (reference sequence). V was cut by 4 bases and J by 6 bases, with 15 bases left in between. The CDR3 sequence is CASSTGRGGAEAFF. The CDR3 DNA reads TGTGCCAGTAGTACCGGACGGGGAGGCGCTGAAGCTTTCTTT.

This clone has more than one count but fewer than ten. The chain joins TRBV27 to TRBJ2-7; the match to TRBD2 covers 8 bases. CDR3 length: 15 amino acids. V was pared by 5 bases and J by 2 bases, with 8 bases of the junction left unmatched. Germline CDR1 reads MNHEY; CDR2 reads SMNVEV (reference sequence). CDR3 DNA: TGTGCCAGCAGTGGGAGGAGCGGGGGTCCCTACGAGCAGTACTTC. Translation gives CASSGRSGGPYEQYF.

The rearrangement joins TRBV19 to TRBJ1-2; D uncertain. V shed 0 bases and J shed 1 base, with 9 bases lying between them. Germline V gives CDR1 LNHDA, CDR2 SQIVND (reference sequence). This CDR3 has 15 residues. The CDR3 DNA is TGTGCCAGTAGTATAGAGGGCCGGCGTAACTATGGCTACACCTTC. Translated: CASSIEGRRNYGYTF.

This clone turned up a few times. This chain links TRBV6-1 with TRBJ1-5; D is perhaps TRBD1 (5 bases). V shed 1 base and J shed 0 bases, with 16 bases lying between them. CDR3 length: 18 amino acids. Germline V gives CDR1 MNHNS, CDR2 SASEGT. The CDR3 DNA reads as TGTGCCAGCAGTGAAGTTGCTGGAGGGGCGAATAGCAATCAGCCCCAGCATTTT. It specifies CASSEVAGGANSNQPQHF.

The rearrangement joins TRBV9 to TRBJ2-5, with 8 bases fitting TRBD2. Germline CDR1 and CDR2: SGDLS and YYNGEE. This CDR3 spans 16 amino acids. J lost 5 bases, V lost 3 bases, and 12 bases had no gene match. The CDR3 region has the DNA TGTGCCAGCAGCGAGGGAGCGGGGGAGACTTGGGAGACCCAGTACTTC. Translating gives CASSEGAGETWETQYF.

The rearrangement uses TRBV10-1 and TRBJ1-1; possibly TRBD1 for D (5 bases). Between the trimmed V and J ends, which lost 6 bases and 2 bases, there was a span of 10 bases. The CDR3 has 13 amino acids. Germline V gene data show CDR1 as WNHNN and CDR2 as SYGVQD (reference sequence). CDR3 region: CASSLQVNTEAFF. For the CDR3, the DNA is TGCGCCAGCAGCCTACAGGTAAACACTGAAGCTTTCTTT.

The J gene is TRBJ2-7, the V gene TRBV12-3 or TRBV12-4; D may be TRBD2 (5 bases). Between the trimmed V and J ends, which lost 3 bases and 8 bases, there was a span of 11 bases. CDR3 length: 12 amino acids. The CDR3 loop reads CASSFEGTKQYF. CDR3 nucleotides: TGTGCCAGCAGTTTCGAGGGAACGAAGCAGTACTTC.

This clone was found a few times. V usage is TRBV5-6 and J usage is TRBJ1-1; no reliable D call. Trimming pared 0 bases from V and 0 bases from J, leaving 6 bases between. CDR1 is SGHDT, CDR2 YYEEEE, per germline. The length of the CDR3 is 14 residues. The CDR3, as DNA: TGTGCCAGCAGCTTGGGGGCTTTGAACACTGAAGCTTTCTTT. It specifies CASSLGALNTEAFF.

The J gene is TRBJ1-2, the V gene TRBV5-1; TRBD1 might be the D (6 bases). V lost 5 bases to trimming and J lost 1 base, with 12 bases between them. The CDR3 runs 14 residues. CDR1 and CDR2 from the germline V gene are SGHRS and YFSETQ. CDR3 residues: CASRRTEHNYGYTF. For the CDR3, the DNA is TGCGCCAGCAGAAGGACAGAACATAACTATGGCTACACCTTC.

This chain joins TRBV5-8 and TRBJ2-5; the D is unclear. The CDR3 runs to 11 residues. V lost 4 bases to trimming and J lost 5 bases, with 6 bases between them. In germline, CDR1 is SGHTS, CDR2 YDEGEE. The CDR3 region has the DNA TGTGCCAGCAGCCGCAGGGAGACCCAGTACTTC. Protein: CASSRRETQYF.

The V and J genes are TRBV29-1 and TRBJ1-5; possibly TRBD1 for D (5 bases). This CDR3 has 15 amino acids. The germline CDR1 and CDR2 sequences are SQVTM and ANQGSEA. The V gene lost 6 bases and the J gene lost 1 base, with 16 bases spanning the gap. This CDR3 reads CSVKVGVGSNQPQHF. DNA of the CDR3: TGCAGCGTCAAGGTAGGGGTCGGGAGCAATCAGCCCCAGCATTTT.

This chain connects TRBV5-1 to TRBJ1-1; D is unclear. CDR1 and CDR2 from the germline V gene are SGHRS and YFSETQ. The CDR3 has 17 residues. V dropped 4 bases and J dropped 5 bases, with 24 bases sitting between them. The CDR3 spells CASSPTSLVVAGTEAFF. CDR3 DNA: TGCGCCAGCAGCCCTACATCCCTTGTAGTTGCGGGGACTGAAGCTTTCTTT.

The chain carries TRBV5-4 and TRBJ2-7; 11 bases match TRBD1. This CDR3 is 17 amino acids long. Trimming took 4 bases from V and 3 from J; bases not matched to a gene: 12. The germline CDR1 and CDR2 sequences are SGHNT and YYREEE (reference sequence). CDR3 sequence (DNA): TGTGCCAGCAGCAAAGGACAGGGGGCCGGGCCAGTCTACGAGCAGTACTTC. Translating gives CASSKGQGAGPVYEQYF.

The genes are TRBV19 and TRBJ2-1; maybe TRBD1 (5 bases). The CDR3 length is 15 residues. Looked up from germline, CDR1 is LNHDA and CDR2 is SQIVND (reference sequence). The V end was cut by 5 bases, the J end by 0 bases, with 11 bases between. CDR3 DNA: TGTGCCAGTAGTTACGACAGAAGCTCCTACAATGAGCAGTTCTTC. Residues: CASSYDRSSYNEQFF.

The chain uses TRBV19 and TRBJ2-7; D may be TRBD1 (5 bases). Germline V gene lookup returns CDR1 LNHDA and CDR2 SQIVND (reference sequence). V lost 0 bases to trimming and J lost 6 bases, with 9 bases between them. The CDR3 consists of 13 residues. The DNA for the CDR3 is TGTGCCAGTAGTATAGAAAGGGGAAGCGAGCAGTACTTC. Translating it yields CASSIERGSEQYF.

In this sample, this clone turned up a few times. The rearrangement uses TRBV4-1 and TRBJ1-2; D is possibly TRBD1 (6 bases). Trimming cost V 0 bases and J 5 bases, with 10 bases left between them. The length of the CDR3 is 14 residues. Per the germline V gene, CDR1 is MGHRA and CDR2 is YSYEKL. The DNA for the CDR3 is TGCGCCAGCAGCCAAGATCTGACAGGATATGGCTACACCTTC. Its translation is CASSQDLTGYGYTF.

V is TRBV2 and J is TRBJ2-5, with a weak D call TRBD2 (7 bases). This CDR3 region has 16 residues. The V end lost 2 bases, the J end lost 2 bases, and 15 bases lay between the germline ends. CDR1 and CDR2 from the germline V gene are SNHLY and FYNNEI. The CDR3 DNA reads TGTGCCAGCAGTGAAAATACGGGGGGCCTTCAAGAGACCCAGTACTTC. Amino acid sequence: CASSENTGGLQETQYF.